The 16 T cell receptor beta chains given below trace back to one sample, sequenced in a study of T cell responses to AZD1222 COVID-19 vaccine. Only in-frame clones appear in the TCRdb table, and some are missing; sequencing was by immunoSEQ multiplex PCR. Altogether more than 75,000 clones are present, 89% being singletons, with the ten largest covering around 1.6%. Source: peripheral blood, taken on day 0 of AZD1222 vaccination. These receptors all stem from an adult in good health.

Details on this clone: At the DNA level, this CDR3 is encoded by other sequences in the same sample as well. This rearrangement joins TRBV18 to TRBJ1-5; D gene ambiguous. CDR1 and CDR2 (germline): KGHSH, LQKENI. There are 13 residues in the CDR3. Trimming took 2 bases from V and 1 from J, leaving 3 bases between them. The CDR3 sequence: CASSPDSNQPQHF. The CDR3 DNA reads TGTGCCAGCTCACCAGACAGCAATCAGCCCCAGCATTTT.

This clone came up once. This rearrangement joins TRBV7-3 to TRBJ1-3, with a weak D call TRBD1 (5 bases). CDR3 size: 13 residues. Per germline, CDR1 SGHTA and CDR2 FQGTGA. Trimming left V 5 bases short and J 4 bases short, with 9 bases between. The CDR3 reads CASSGGAGNTIYF. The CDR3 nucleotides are TGTGCCAGCAGCGGAGGGGCCGGAAACACCATATATTTT.

The CDR3, as DNA: TGTGCCAGCAGCTACCCTCTAGGGACGGGGTCCTATGGCTACACCTTC. Protein product: CASSYPLGTGSYGYTF. The chain employs TRBV11-2 and TRBJ1-2; tentatively, D is TRBD1 (5 bases). The CDR3 sequence is 16 residues long. V was trimmed by 4 bases and J by 4 bases, leaving 19 bases between them. Germline V gives CDR1 SGHAT, CDR2 FQNNGV. Supplemented by reference TRBV11-2 and TRBJ1-2, the full variable domain reads EAGVAQSPRYKIIEKRQSVAFWCNPISGHATLYWYQQILGQGPKLLIQFQNNGVVDDSQLPKDRFSAERLKGVDSTLKIQPAKLEDSAVYLCASSYPLGTGSYGYTFGSGTRLTVV.

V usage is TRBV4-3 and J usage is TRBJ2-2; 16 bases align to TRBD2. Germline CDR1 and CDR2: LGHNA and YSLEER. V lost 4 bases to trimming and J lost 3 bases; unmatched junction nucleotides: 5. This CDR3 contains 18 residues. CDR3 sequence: CASSPGLAGGPYTGELFF. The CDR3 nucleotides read TGCGCCAGCAGCCCGGGACTAGCGGGGGGGCCGTACACCGGGGAGCTGTTTTTT.

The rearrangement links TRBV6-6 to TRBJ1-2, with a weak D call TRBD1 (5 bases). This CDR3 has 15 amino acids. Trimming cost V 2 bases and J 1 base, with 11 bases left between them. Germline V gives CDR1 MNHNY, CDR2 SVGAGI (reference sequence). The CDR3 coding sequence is TGTGCCAGCAGTTACGGGAGGGACCGTAACTATGGCTACACCTTC. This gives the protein CASSYGRDRNYGYTF.

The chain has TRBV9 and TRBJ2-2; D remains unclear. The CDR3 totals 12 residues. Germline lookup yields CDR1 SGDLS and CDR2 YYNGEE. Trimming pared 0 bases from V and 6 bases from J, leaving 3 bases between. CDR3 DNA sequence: TGTGCCAGCAGCGTAGGGCCCGGGGAGCTGTTTTTT. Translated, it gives CASSVGPGELFF.

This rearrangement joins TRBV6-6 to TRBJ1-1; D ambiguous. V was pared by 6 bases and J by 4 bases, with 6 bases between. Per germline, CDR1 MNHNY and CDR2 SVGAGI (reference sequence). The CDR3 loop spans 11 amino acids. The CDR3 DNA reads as TGTGCCAGCAGGAGCGGCACTGAAGCTTTCTTT. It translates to CASRSGTEAFF.

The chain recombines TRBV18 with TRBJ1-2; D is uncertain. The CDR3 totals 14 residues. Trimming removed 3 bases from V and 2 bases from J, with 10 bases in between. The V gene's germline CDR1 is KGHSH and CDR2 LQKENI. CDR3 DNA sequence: TGTGCCAGCTCACCTAGCGGGAGAAACTATGGCTACACCTTC. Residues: CASSPSGRNYGYTF.

The CDR3: CASGRAGQAIDTQYF. The CDR3 DNA reads as TGTGCCAGCGGGCGGGCGGGACAGGCCATAGATACGCAGTATTTT. The gene calls are TRBV2 and TRBJ2-3; 8 bases are shared with TRBD1. The CDR3 totals 15 residues. Per germline, CDR1 SNHLY and CDR2 FYNNEI. The trim removed 8 bases at V and 5 bases at J, leaving 12 bases unmatched.

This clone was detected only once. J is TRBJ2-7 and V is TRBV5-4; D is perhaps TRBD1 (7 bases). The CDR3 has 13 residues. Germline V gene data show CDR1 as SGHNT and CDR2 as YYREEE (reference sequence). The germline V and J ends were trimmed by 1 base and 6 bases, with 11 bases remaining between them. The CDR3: CASSLPGGLEQYF. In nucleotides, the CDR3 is TGTGCCAGCAGCTTGCCAGGGGGGCTCGAGCAGTACTTC.

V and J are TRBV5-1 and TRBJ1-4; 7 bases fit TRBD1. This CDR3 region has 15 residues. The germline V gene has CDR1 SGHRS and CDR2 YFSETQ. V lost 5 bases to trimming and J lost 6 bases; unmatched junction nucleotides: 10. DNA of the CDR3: TGCGCCAGCAGTTCGACAGGGTCGTCTGATGAAAAACTGTTTTTT. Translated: CASSSTGSSDEKLFF.

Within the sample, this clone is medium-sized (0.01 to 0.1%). The CDR3, as DNA: TGTGCCAGTAGTATGCGGGGGGCAGGCAATCAGCCCCAGCATTTT. Amino acid sequence: CASSMRGAGNQPQHF. V gene TRBV19 combines with J gene TRBJ1-5; D possibly corresponds to TRBD1 (6 bases). This CDR3 is 15 amino acids long. Germline-derived CDR1 and CDR2 are LNHDA and SQIVND (reference sequence). V was clipped by 3 bases and J by 2 bases, with 11 bases between them.

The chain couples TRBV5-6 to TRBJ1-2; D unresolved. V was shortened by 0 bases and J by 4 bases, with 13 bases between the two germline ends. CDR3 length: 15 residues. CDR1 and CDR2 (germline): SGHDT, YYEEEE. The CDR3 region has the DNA TGTGCCAGCAGCTTGGGACGGACCCAACTCTATGGCTACACCTTC. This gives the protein CASSLGRTQLYGYTF.

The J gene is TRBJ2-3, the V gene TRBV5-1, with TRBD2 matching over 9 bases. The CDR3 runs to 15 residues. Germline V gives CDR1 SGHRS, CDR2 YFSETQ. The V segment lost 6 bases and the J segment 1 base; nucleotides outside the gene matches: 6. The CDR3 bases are TGCGCCAGCACCCCGGGACTAGCCGGCACAGATACGCAGTATTTT. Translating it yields CASTPGLAGTDTQYF. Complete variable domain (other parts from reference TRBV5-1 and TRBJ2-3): KAGVTQTPRYLIKTRGQQVTLSCSPISGHRSVSWYQQTPGQGLQFLFEYFSETQRNKGNFPGRFSGRQFSNSRSEMNVSTLELGDSALYLCASTPGLAGTDTQYFGPGTRLTVL.

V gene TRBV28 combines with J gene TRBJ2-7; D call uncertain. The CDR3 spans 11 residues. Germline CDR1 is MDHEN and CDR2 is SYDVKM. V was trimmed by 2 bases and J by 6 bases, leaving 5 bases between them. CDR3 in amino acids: CASSLMGEQYF. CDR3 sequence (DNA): TGTGCCAGCAGTTTAATGGGCGAGCAGTACTTC.

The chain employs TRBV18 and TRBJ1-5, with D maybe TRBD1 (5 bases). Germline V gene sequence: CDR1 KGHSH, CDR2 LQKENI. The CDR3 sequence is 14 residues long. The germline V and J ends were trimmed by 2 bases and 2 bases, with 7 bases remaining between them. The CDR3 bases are TGTGCCAGCTCACCAGGGGCGGGCAATCAGCCCCAGCATTTT. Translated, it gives CASSPGAGNQPQHF.